One sample yielded the 30 T cell receptor beta chains listed below, sequenced in a study of sequential checkpoint blockade in melanoma. Treatment reported: randomized to nivolumab then ipilimumab (arm A) or the reverse (arm B). TCRdb's table, derived via immunoSEQ multiplex PCR, lists solely in-frame clones and lacks some. The table has about 3,500 clones, 18% seen once. The sample consisted of tumor tissue (inferred from file names), taken from a patient given nivolumab and ipilimumab in sequence. These receptors all stem from a human donor with melanoma.

This clone was seen more than once but under ten times. The chain couples TRBV4-1 to TRBJ1-5; no definite D call. CDR3 length: 14 residues. CDR1 MGHRA and CDR2 YSYEKL come from the germline V gene. Trimming removed 4 bases at V and 3 bases at J, with 10 bases between. CDR3 sequence (DNA): TGCGCCAGCAGCCCGGACGGTGTCAATCAGCCCCAGCATTTT. Protein sequence: CASSPDGVNQPQHF.

By sample share, this clone is large. The rearrangement links TRBV10-3 to TRBJ1-4; 7 bases line up with TRBD1. V trimming: 2 bases; J trimming: 1 base; junction bases outside the gene matches: 4. Germline-derived CDR1 and CDR2 are ENHRY and SYGVKD. The CDR3 covers 16 residues. Written as DNA, the CDR3 is TGTGCCATCAGTGAGCCTAGACAGGGAACTAATGAAAAACTGTTTTTT. The encoded protein is CAISEPRQGTNEKLFF.

This chain connects TRBV6-8 to TRBJ2-2; TRBD2 agrees at 11 bases. Trimming took 5 bases from V and 8 from J; bases not matched to a gene: 7. This CDR3 region has 15 residues. Germline lookup yields CDR1 MNHGY and CDR2 SAAAGT. The DNA of the CDR3 is TGTGCCAGCAGTGGTACTAGCGGGAGTAGAGGGGAGCTGTTTTTT. It encodes CASSGTSGSRGELFF.

This clone showed up just a few times. This chain links TRBV28 with TRBJ2-2; 8 nucleotides align to TRBD1. V lost 2 bases and J lost 7; bases outside the gene matches: 3. The CDR3 consists of 14 residues. Per germline, CDR1 MDHEN and CDR2 SYDVKM. Here the CDR3 reads CASSLADRGGELFF. As DNA, the CDR3 is TGTGCCAGCAGTTTAGCCGACAGGGGCGGGGAGCTGTTTTTT.

This clone was detected a few times. This chain uses TRBV11-3 with TRBJ2-7; TRBD2 matches 9 bases. In germline, CDR1 is SGHNT, CDR2 YENEEA. The J segment lost 2 bases and the V segment lost 5 bases, leaving 4 bases of the junction unmatched. This CDR3 is built from 14 residues. The chain's CDR3 is CASSGGGAPYEQYF. CDR3 DNA: TGTGCCAGCAGCGGCGGGGGGGCCCCCTACGAGCAGTACTTC. The variable domain in full, completed from reference TRBV11-3 and TRBJ2-7, reads EAGVVQSPRYKIIEKKQPVAFWCNPISGHNTLYWYLQNLGQGPELLIRYENEEAVDDSQLPKDRFSAERLKGVDSTLKIQPAELGDSAVYLCASSGGGAPYEQYFGPGTRLTVT.

This clone is labeled as medium-sized. The chain employs TRBV6-8 and TRBJ2-1; TRBD2 is a possible D gene (5 bases). Germline CDR1 is MNHGY and CDR2 is SAAAGT. V dropped 4 bases and J dropped 5 bases, with 18 bases sitting between them. The CDR3 has 16 amino acids. CDR3 in amino acids: CASSSRELPPNNEQFF. The CDR3 nucleotides are TGTGCCAGCAGTTCCCGGGAACTCCCACCTAACAATGAGCAGTTCTTC.

This clone has only a few counts. The chain carries TRBV19 and TRBJ1-3, with 7 bases lining up with TRBD1. Germline V gene data show CDR1 as LNHDA and CDR2 as SQIVND (reference sequence). This CDR3 is 14 amino acids long. J was trimmed by 2 bases and V by 4 bases; bases with no gene match: 2. In nucleotides, the CDR3 is TGTGCCAGTAGTACACAGGGGACTGGAAACACCATATATTTT. Residues: CASSTQGTGNTIYF.

Only a few counts were recorded for this clone. This chain links TRBV28 with TRBJ2-7; possibly TRBD2 for D (6 bases). Germline CDR1 reads MDHEN; CDR2 reads SYDVKM. V was clipped by 5 bases and J by 2 bases, with 13 bases between them. This CDR3 is 14 amino acids long. In nucleotides, the CDR3 is TGTGCCAGCAGTCTTTGGGACTGGGCCTACGAGCAGTACTTC. It is translated as CASSLWDWAYEQYF. The variable domain in full, completed from reference TRBV28 and TRBJ2-7, reads DVKVTQSSRYLVKRTGEKVFLECVQDMDHENMFWYRQDPGLGLRLIYFSYDVKMKEKGDIPEGYSVSREKKERFSLILESASTNQTSMYLCASSLWDWAYEQYFGPGTRLTVT.

The table lists this clone with a few counts. The rearrangement joins TRBV28 to TRBJ2-3, with 7 bases matching TRBD1. This CDR3 is built from 15 residues. Germline V gene data show CDR1 as MDHEN and CDR2 as SYDVKM. Trimming removed 6 bases from V and 2 bases from J; junction bases left unmatched: 8. CDR3 sequence (DNA): TGTGCCAGCAGCGTGACAGGGTCTCCCACAGATACGCAGTATTTT. Translating gives CASSVTGSPTDTQYF.

V is TRBV5-1 and J is TRBJ1-1, with TRBD1 matching 9 bases. This CDR3 spans 15 amino acids. Germline assignment: CDR1 SGHRS and CDR2 YFSETQ. V lost 4 bases to trimming and J lost 4 bases; unmatched junction nucleotides: 8. The CDR3 bases are TGCGCCAGCAGCCCCTGGACAGGGGTAAGCACTGAAGCTTTCTTT. Protein: CASSPWTGVSTEAFF.

This clone was found many times. This chain links TRBV7-2 with TRBJ2-3, with TRBD2 identical over 11 bases. With V trimmed by 5 bases and J by 12 bases, 7 bases remained unmatched. The CDR3 contains 13 residues. The germline V gene encodes CDR1 SGHTA and CDR2 FQGNSA. The CDR3 DNA reads TGTGCCAGCAGCGTACTAGCGGGGGCTTTTCAGTATTTT. Amino acids: CASSVLAGAFQYF.

This clone was seen at least ten times. The gene calls are TRBV11-3 and TRBJ1-5; tentatively, D is TRBD1 (5 bases). The V and J ends lost 3 bases and 2 bases respectively, with 17 bases between them. Per the germline V gene, CDR1 is SGHNT and CDR2 is YENEEA. CDR3 length: 17 amino acids. This chain's CDR3 is CASSFGGGHLGNQPQHF. The CDR3 coding sequence is TGTGCCAGCAGCTTTGGGGGTGGACATCTCGGCAATCAGCCCCAGCATTTT. The whole variable domain, remainder taken from reference TRBV11-3 and TRBJ1-5, is EAGVVQSPRYKIIEKKQPVAFWCNPISGHNTLYWYLQNLGQGPELLIRYENEEAVDDSQLPKDRFSAERLKGVDSTLKIQPAELGDSAVYLCASSFGGGHLGNQPQHFGDGTRLSIL.

The chain carries TRBV19 and TRBJ1-1; a possible D gene is TRBD1 (6 bases). Germline V lookup: CDR1 LNHDA, CDR2 SQIVND (reference sequence). The CDR3 consists of 14 residues. With 8 bases removed from V and 0 bases from J, the gap between germline ends came to 13 bases. The CDR3 region is CASWGAGMNTEAFF. Written as DNA, the CDR3 is TGTGCCAGTTGGGGGGCAGGGATGAACACTGAAGCTTTCTTT.

This clone appeared a few times. The rearrangement uses TRBV19 and TRBJ2-3, with TRBD1 identical over 10 bases. This CDR3 contains 13 residues. The trim removed 9 bases at V and 2 bases at J, leaving 2 bases unmatched. Germline values: CDR1 LNHDA, CDR2 SQIVND (reference sequence). CDR3 DNA: TGTGCCAGCAGACAGGGGGCCACAGATACGCAGTATTTT. It codes for CASRQGATDTQYF.

The V call is TRBV5-1, the J call TRBJ2-5; D is unclear. Germline lookup yields CDR1 SGHRS and CDR2 YFSETQ. V lost 5 bases to trimming and J lost 0 bases, with 14 bases between them. This CDR3 region has 15 residues. In nucleotides, the CDR3 is TGCGCCAGCAGATCAGACGGTGGATACCAAGAGACCCAGTACTTC. Translated: CASRSDGGYQETQYF.

In this sample, this clone turned up many times. Here the CDR3 reads CASSLWGGLNTEAFF. The DNA of the CDR3 is TGTGCCAGCAGCTTATGGGGAGGGCTGAACACTGAAGCTTTCTTT. The chain employs TRBV11-3 and TRBJ1-1; D is undetermined. The ends were cut back, 2 bases at V and 0 bases at J, with 10 bases in the middle. The CDR3 consists of 15 residues. CDR1 SGHNT and CDR2 YENEEA come from the germline V gene.

The chain has TRBV18 and TRBJ1-2, with 8 bases aligning to TRBD1. V was pared by 3 bases and J by 4 bases, with 7 bases of the junction left unmatched. The CDR3 has 15 amino acids. In germline, CDR1 is KGHSH, CDR2 LQKENI. The CDR3 sequence: CASSPPTDRGYGYTF. CDR3 sequence (DNA): TGTGCCAGCTCACCGCCAACCGACAGGGGCTATGGCTACACCTTC.

The genes are TRBV25-1 and TRBJ1-2; 7 bases are shared with TRBD1. The germline V gene has CDR1 MGHDK and CDR2 SYGVNS. The trim removed 3 bases at V and 2 bases at J, leaving 9 bases unmatched. The CDR3 runs to 16 residues. The CDR3 reads CASSDFSRGINYGYTF. CDR3 sequence (DNA): TGTGCCAGCAGTGATTTTAGCAGGGGGATCAACTATGGCTACACCTTC.

This clone rates as medium-sized. The chain links TRBV11-3 to TRBJ2-7; either TRBD1 or TRBD2 may supply D (5 bases each). The V end lost 7 bases, the J end lost 0 bases, and 13 bases lay between the germline ends. This CDR3 is 14 amino acids long. Germline CDR1 reads SGHNT; CDR2 reads YENEEA. This CDR3 reads CASKLGQNSYEQYF. CDR3 DNA sequence: TGTGCCAGCAAACTAGGACAAAACTCCTACGAGCAGTACTTC.

On this clone: At one end, the junction sequence differs from germline, possibly due to a read error. An unread or ambiguous base exists; X represents the residue it encodes. The chain recombines TRBV6-8 with TRBJ1-4; D call uncertain. This CDR3 has 18 amino acids. CDR1 is MNHGY, CDR2 SAAAGT, per germline. In DNA form, the CDR3 reads TGTGCCAGCAGTCACTCCCGGGCCGGGRGTTTAATGGGTGAAAAACTGTTTTTT. It codes for CASSHSRAGXLMGEKLFF.

This clone came up a few times. The chain employs TRBV28 and TRBJ2-3; 8 bases are shared with TRBD2. Germline CDR1 is MDHEN and CDR2 is SYDVKM. CDR3 length equals 16 residues. Trimming removed 3 bases from V and 3 bases from J; junction bases left unmatched: 8. The CDR3 loop is CASSFPGGWGTDTQYF. The CDR3 DNA reads as TGTGCCAGCAGTTTTCCGGGAGGGTGGGGAACAGATACGCAGTATTTT.

The rearrangement links TRBV15 to TRBJ2-3; D is ambiguous. The V gene's germline CDR1 is LNHNV and CDR2 YYDKDF (reference sequence). V was cut by 7 bases and J by 5 bases, with 16 bases left in between. The CDR3 has 14 amino acids. For the CDR3, the DNA is TGTGCCACCACAAGGACGCTCACAAGAGATACGCAGTATTTT. Its translation: CATTRTLTRDTQYF.

The V gene is TRBV29-1, the J gene TRBJ2-7, with 11 bases matching TRBD2. The CDR3 covers 13 residues. Germline V CDR1 and CDR2: SQVTM, ANQGSEA. The junction had 7 bases not matched to a gene; V was cut back by 6 bases and J by 6 bases. DNA of the CDR3: TGCAGCGTCCTGACTAGCGGGGTGAGCGAGCAGTACTTC. Amino acid sequence: CSVLTSGVSEQYF.

The chain links TRBV5-1 to TRBJ2-5; TRBD2 aligns across 13 bases. Looked up from germline, CDR1 is SGHRS and CDR2 is YFSETQ. The length of the CDR3 is 18 residues. The ends lost 0 bases at V and 7 bases at J; junction bases unmatched: 12. This CDR3 reads CASSLALRGTSGVGTQYF. CDR3 coding DNA: TGCGCCAGCAGCTTGGCCTTACGCGGGACTAGCGGGGTTGGGACCCAGTACTTC.

This clone was recorded at least ten times. The chain carries TRBV11-3 and TRBJ2-7; 9 bases are shared with TRBD1. This CDR3 region has 14 residues. In germline, CDR1 is SGHNT, CDR2 YENEEA. V gave up 3 bases and J gave up 2 bases; unmatched junction bases: 2. In DNA, the CDR3 is TGTGCCAGCAGCTTCACAGGGGGCGCCTACGAGCAGTACTTC. It encodes CASSFTGGAYEQYF.

The chain has TRBV28 and TRBJ2-6, with 9 bases identical to TRBD1. With V trimmed by 6 bases and J by 2 bases, 2 bases remained unmatched. The CDR3 is made up of 15 amino acids. From germline, CDR1 is MDHEN and CDR2 SYDVKM. Here the CDR3 reads CASSRDRAGANVLTF. For the CDR3, the DNA is TGTGCCAGCAGCCGGGACAGGGCTGGGGCCAACGTCCTGACTTTC.

This clone was seen only a few times. The chain carries TRBV6-8 and TRBJ2-3; D might be TRBD1 (5 bases). Germline CDR1 is MNHGY and CDR2 is SAAAGT. The CDR3 length is 13 residues. V lost 5 bases and J 1 base, leaving 7 bases between the germline ends. The CDR3 region has the DNA TGTGCCAGCAGTATCAGGGGCACAGATACGCAGTATTTT. Its protein product is CASSIRGTDTQYF.

CDR3: CASSRGTSRGYTF. CDR3 DNA: TGTGCCAGCAGCCGCGGGACATCGAGAGGCTACACCTTC. The chain joins TRBV28 to TRBJ1-2; TRBD1 is a possible D gene (6 bases). Germline loops: CDR1 MDHEN, CDR2 SYDVKM. This CDR3 has 13 residues. Trimming cost V 6 bases and J 8 bases, with 16 bases left between them.

V gene TRBV19 combines with J gene TRBJ1-1; D gene uncertain. The CDR3 is 13 residues long. Between the trimmed V and J ends, which lost 3 bases and 1 base, there was a span of 6 bases. Germline V gives CDR1 LNHDA, CDR2 SQIVND (reference sequence). The CDR3 region has the DNA TGTGCCAGTAGTATCAAAGGGAACACTGAAGCTTTCTTT. Its translation is CASSIKGNTEAFF.

This chain connects TRBV6-8 to TRBJ2-3; D is perhaps TRBD1 or TRBD2 (6 bases each). The CDR3 has 14 residues. Germline CDR1 reads MNHGY; CDR2 reads SAAAGT. Trimming took 9 bases from V and 6 from J, leaving 19 bases between them. CDR3 residues: CASSEGGVSDTQYF. CDR3 DNA sequence: TGTGCCAGTTCAGAGGGGGGTGTTTCCGATACGCAGTATTTT.